This T cell receptor (beta chain) was sequenced during a study of blood T cell repertoires in COVID-19. Overall study context: Some COVID-19 samples were acute and others convalescent; all came from the United States, Italy and Spain. PBMCs, B-cell-depleted T cells, or T cells were the source of the cDNA or gDNA that made up the material.

Source study methods: How many nucleated cells were present was estimated from reference gene primer amplification. TCRdb's copy holds only in-frame clones and misses some; the assay was immunoSEQ multiplex PCR. D and trimming come from the DNA, and the V and J calls and clone size come from that table. There are about 45,000 clones in the sample; 92% occur only once, and around 12% lies in the top ten. The CDR3 has 15 residues. CDR1 is SGHNT and CDR2 is YYREEE in the germline V gene (reference sequence). The V end lost 0 bases, the J end lost 0 bases, and 6 bases lay between the germline ends. The chain joins TRBV5-4 to TRBJ1-4; D is ambiguous. This receptor was taken from a human donor in a cohort sampled during active COVID-19. Sequencing was done on a sample of peripheral blood. CDR3 DNA: TGTGCCAGCAGCTTGGGACTTGCAACTAATGAAAAACTGTTTTTT. Translation: CASSLGLATNEKLFF. Full variable domain (rest looked up from reference TRBV5-4 and TRBJ1-4): ETGVTQSPTHLIKTRGQQVTLRCSSQSGHNTVSWYQQALGQGPQFIFQYYREEENGRGNFPPRFSGLQFPNYSSELNVNALELDDSALYLCASSLGLATNEKLFFGSGTQLSVL.